What follows are 18 T cell receptor beta chains derived from one specimen sequenced in a study of identical twins. TCRdb re-derived calls from the 5' RACE reads in MiXCR, one entry per CDR3 protein. The sample holds nearly 650,000 distinct CDR3 sequences, about 7.1% seen once. The sample was also reused in another study, on yellow fever vaccine responses in identical twins.

Sequencing was performed on PBMCs. The receptor set was obtained from a woman younger than 35 in good health.

The chain uses TRBV28 and TRBJ2-5, with 7 bases matching TRBD1. This CDR3 has 13 residues. V dropped 6 bases and J dropped 4; count of bases not matched to a gene: 5. Germline assignment: CDR1 MDHEN and CDR2 SYDVKM. The CDR3 spells CASRRQGLETQYF. Written as DNA, the CDR3 is TGTGCCAGCAGGCGACAGGGATTAGAGACCCAGTACTTC.

This clonotype was observed many times. The chain employs TRBV14 and TRBJ2-1; 9 nucleotides line up with TRBD2. From germline, CDR1 is SGHDN and CDR2 FVKESK. The length of the CDR3 is 14 residues. The ends lost 6 bases at V and 6 bases at J; junction bases unmatched: 6. In nucleotides, the CDR3 is TGTGCCAGCAGTTATGTTAGCGGGAGCAATGAGCAGTTCTTC. Amino acids: CASSYVSGSNEQFF.

V is TRBV27 and J is TRBJ2-3; 8 nucleotides match TRBD1. Germline CDR1 and CDR2: MNHEY and SMNVEV (reference sequence). V lost 7 bases to trimming and J lost 0 bases; unmatched junction nucleotides: 6. The CDR3 extends over 15 amino acids. The CDR3 region is CASKARDRSTDTQYF. CDR3 bases: TGTGCCAGCAAAGCCAGGGACAGGAGCACAGATACGCAGTATTTT.

This clonotype was recorded once. V gene TRBV7-8 combines with J gene TRBJ1-5; no clear D gene. With 4 bases removed from V and 3 bases from J, the gap between germline ends came to 10 bases. Germline CDR1 SGHVS, CDR2 FQNEAQ. This CDR3 contains 14 residues. The CDR3 DNA reads as TGTGCCAGCAGCTCTCAGATCCTCAATCAGCCCCAGCATTTT. Residues: CASSSQILNQPQHF.

The CDR3 sequence is CASSSRRGPSAEQYV. The CDR3 DNA is TGCGCCAGCAGCTCCCGCCGAGGTCCCTCGGCCGAGCAGTACGTC. The V call is TRBV5-1, the J call TRBJ2-7, with D uncertain. CDR1 is SGHRS and CDR2 is YFSETQ in the germline V gene. Trimming removed 3 bases from V and 6 bases from J, with 19 bases in between. CDR3 length equals 15 residues.

A few counts support this clonotype. This chain links TRBV6-2 or TRBV6-3 with TRBJ2-7; TRBD2 might be the D (6 bases). V was cut by 6 bases and J by 9 bases, with 18 bases left in between. Germline V CDR1 and CDR2: MNHEY, SVGEGT. This CDR3 has 13 residues. The chain's CDR3 is CASSPRRGPSQYV. CDR3 coding DNA: TGTGCCAGCAGCCCCCGGCGGGGCCCCTCGCAGTACGTC.

This chain links TRBV15 with TRBJ2-2; 9 bases match TRBD1. The CDR3 contains 16 residues. J was trimmed by 6 bases and V by 5 bases; bases with no gene match: 10. Germline V gene data show CDR1 as LNHNV and CDR2 as YYDKDF (reference sequence). In nucleotides, the CDR3 is TGTGCCACCAGCGGCCGGACAGGGGAGCTGGCCGGGGAGCTGTTTTTT. Translating gives CATSGRTGELAGELFF.

Only a few counts were recorded for this clonotype. The rearrangement uses TRBV7-6 and TRBJ2-3; 11 bases are a match to TRBD2. The V segment lost 5 bases and the J segment 0 bases; nucleotides outside the gene matches: 7. CDR1 is SGHVS and CDR2 is FNYEAQ in the germline V gene. The CDR3 runs to 17 residues. CDR3 sequence (DNA): TGTGCCAGCAGCCCCACGGGACTAGCGGTTAGCACAGATACGCAGTATTTT. Residues: CASSPTGLAVSTDTQYF.

The gene calls are TRBV20-1 and TRBJ2-4; D unresolved. CDR3 length: 12 residues. Germline loops: CDR1 DFQATT, CDR2 SNEGSKA (reference sequence). Trimming shortened V by 4 bases and J by 8 bases, and 12 bases separated the two germline ends. The CDR3 nucleotides are TGCAGTGCTACGGACGGCGGAGACATTCAGTACTTC. Amino acids: CSATDGGDIQYF.

This clonotype turned up a few times. The V and J genes are TRBV2 and TRBJ2-7; 7 bases match TRBD2. This CDR3 region has 12 residues. Germline values: CDR1 SNHLY, CDR2 FYNNEI. With 7 bases clipped from V and 2 bases from J, the junction kept 2 bases outside the gene matches. The CDR3, as DNA: TGTGCCAGCATTGGACTAGCCTACGAGCAGTACTTC. Amino acids: CASIGLAYEQYF.

This clonotype was observed at least ten times. The chain is built from TRBV20-1 and TRBJ2-3; D is unclear. Trimming took off 1 base at V and 3 bases at J, with 11 bases between the two ends. This CDR3 region has 14 residues. The germline V gene encodes CDR1 DFQATT and CDR2 SNEGSKA (reference sequence). The CDR3 coding sequence is TGCAGTGCTAGAGTTCGGGCACTGACAGATACGCAGTATTTT. Amino acids: CSARVRALTDTQYF.

This chain joins TRBV12-3 or TRBV12-4 and TRBJ1-2, with D possibly matching TRBD1 (6 bases). The ends were cut back, 6 bases at V and 0 bases at J, with 11 bases in the middle. The CDR3 totals 14 residues. The CDR3 spells CASSHRAANYGYTF. The CDR3 DNA reads as TGTGCCAGCAGCCACAGGGCGGCTAACTATGGCTACACCTTC.

There are many counts of this clonotype. The chain joins TRBV24-1 to TRBJ1-2; D unresolved. The CDR3 has 12 amino acids. CDR1 and CDR2 from the germline V gene are KGHDR and SFDVKD. The germline V and J ends were trimmed by 0 bases and 7 bases, with 5 bases remaining between them. The CDR3 sequence: CATSDLEGGYTF. Here the CDR3 DNA reads TGTGCCACCAGTGATTTGGAGGGTGGCTACACCTTC.

The gene calls are TRBV2 and TRBJ2-1, with a possible D match to TRBD1 (6 bases). CDR1 and CDR2 (germline): SNHLY, FYNNEI. The V gene lost 4 bases and the J gene lost 0 bases, with 10 bases spanning the gap. The CDR3 has 15 residues. CDR3 nucleotide sequence: TGTGCCAGCAGTGGAACAGGGATCTCCTACAATGAGCAGTTCTTC. It specifies CASSGTGISYNEQFF.

This clonotype occurred a few times. The chain couples TRBV3-1 to TRBJ1-2, with D possibly matching TRBD1 (5 bases). The V end lost 0 bases, the J end lost 6 bases, and 14 bases lay between the germline ends. Germline V gene data show CDR1 as LGHDT and CDR2 as YNNKEL (reference sequence). This CDR3 has 15 amino acids. DNA for the CDR3: TGTGCCAGCAGCCAAGAGCTACCCGACAGAAATGGCTACACCTTC. Translation gives CASSQELPDRNGYTF.

The genes are TRBV11-2 and TRBJ2-3, with a possible D match to TRBD1 (6 bases). Trimming removed 3 bases from V and 0 bases from J, with 13 bases in between. This CDR3 contains 16 residues. CDR1 and CDR2 from the germline V gene are SGHAT and FQNNGV. CDR3 bases: TGTGCCAGCAGCTTTATCGGACAGATTAGCACAGATACGCAGTATTTT. Its protein is CASSFIGQISTDTQYF.

This clonotype occurred many times. The rearrangement links TRBV27 to TRBJ2-7; 9 bases match TRBD1. Trimming removed 5 bases from V and 3 bases from J; junction bases left unmatched: 5. The length of the CDR3 is 14 residues. CDR1 is MNHEY, CDR2 SMNVEV, per germline (reference sequence). CDR3 nucleotide sequence: TGTGCCAGCAGTACCCGGACAGGGGTCTACGAGCAGTACTTC. It encodes CASSTRTGVYEQYF.

This clonotype has ten or more counts. The V and J genes are TRBV10-2 and TRBJ2-5, with 7 bases identical to TRBD2. V lost 5 bases, J lost 5 bases, and 11 bases stayed unmatched. CDR1 is WSHSY and CDR2 is SAAADI in the germline V gene. The CDR3 totals 15 residues. CDR3 coding DNA: TGCGCCAGCAGTTTCCTAGCGGTACCGGGGGAGACCCAGTACTTC. Encoded protein: CASSFLAVPGETQYF.